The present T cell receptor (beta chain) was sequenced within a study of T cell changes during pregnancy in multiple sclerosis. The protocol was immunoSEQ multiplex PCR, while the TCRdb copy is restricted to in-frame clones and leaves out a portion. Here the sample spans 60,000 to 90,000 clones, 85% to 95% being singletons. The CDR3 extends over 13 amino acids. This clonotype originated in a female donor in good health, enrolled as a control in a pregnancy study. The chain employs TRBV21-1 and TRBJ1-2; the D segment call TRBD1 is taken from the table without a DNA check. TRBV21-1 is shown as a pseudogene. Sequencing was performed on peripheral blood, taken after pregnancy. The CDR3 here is CASRATGRFGYTF. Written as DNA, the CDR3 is TGTGCCAGCCGGGCCACAGGGAGATTTGGCTACACCTTC.